This T cell receptor (beta chain) was captured in a study of blood T cell repertoires in COVID-19. Study summary: The United States, Italy and Spain provided the acute and convalescent COVID-19 samples. Sources were T cells, B-cell-depleted T cells, or PBMCs; the material itself was cDNA or gDNA.

Authors' analysis steps: Researchers report that nucleated cell counts were estimated from reference gene primer amplification. Profiled with immunoSEQ multiplex PCR; TCRdb holds only in-frame clones, not every one. That table furnishes V, J and clone size, whereas the DNA furnished D and trimming. The table has 75,000 to 100,000 clones, roughly 86% seen once. CDR3 length: 14 residues. Germline V gives CDR1 SGHDT, CDR2 YYEEEE. V gave up 1 base and J gave up 7 bases; unmatched junction bases: 7. This clonotype was obtained from a human donor in a cohort sampled during active COVID-19. V usage is TRBV5-6 and J usage is TRBJ1-2; 7 bases are a match to TRBD1. The specimen was peripheral blood. The CDR3 loop reads CASSLKYRGTGYTF. Here the CDR3 DNA reads TGTGCCAGCAGCTTGAAGTACAGGGGTACTGGCTACACCTTC.